These T cell receptor beta chains were read from a single sample in a study of T cell responses to AZD1222 COVID-19 vaccine. Libraries were prepared by immunoSEQ multiplex PCR; TCRdb keeps only in-frame clonotypes and omits some of them. Among about 160,000 clones listed, roughly 90% were seen once. Sequencing used peripheral blood, obtained on day 0 of AZD1222 vaccination. The receptors shown here come from an adult in good health. CDR3s include the opening cysteine and the closing phenylalanine or tryptophan. D genes are given only for firm matches. Some rows mark clone size as missing; the rest say once, few, many or name a class of expanded clone.

D | size | J | V | length | DNA | CDR3
- | - | TRBJ1-1 | TRBV6-2/TRBV6-3 | 15 | TGTGCCAGCAGTTACCTTCCACTGAACTATCCTGAAGCTTTCTTT | CASSYLPLNYPEAFF
TRBD1 | - | TRBJ2-5 | TRBV14 | 14 | TGTGCCAGCAGCCAAGATTTCAGGGGGCAGACCCAGTACTTC | CASSQDFRGQTQYF
- | - | TRBJ1-1 | TRBV6-2/TRBV6-3 | 13 | TGTGCCAGCAGTTATTTCGCAGACACTGAAGCTTTCTTT | CASSYFADTEAFF
TRBD2 | - | TRBJ2-1 | TRBV6-4 | 14 | TGTGCCAGCAGTCTGGGGGGGTCTTACAATGAGCAGTTCTTC | CASSLGGSYNEQFF
- | - | TRBJ2-7 | TRBV14 | 17 | TGTGCCAGCAGCCCCCTCGGGAGTGCGTTGCGGGCTTACGAGCAGTACTTC | CASSPLGSALRAYEQYF
- | - | TRBJ1-4 | TRBV4-1 | 15 | TGCGCCAGCAGCCAAGAAGAGTCTAGGTATGAAAAACTGTTTTTT | CASSQEESRYEKLFF
- | - | TRBJ1-1 | TRBV9 | 15 | TGTGCCAGCAGCGTAGAGGGACACCTGAACACTGAAGCTTTCTTT | CASSVEGHLNTEAFF
- | - | TRBJ1-5 | TRBV7-9 | 14 | TGTGCCAGCAGCTTAGATGGGGTAGGGCAGCCCCAGCATTTT | CASSLDGVGQPQHF
- | - | TRBJ2-3 | TRBV24-1 | 12 | TGTGCCACCAGTGATTTGGAGGATACGCAGTATTTT | CATSDLEDTQYF
- | - | TRBJ2-3 | TRBV2 | 14 | TGTGCCAGCAAATGGCGGACAAACACAGATACGCAGTATTTT | CASKWRTNTDTQYF
TRBD1 | - | TRBJ2-5 | TRBV10-3 | 15 | TGTGCCATCAGTGTTTCACCGGGACAGCAAGAGACCCAGTACTTC | CAISVSPGQQETQYF
- | - | TRBJ2-5 | TRBV9 | 15 | TGTGCCAGCAGCGTAGGGGACCCGAGAGGAGAGACCCAGTACTTC | CASSVGDPRGETQYF
TRBD1 | - | TRBJ1-2 | TRBV6-5 | 15 | TGTGCCAGCAGTTCGCAGGGGGGGGCTAACTATGGCTACACCTTC | CASSSQGGANYGYTF
- | once | TRBJ1-5 | TRBV18 | 15 | TGTGCCAGCTCACCACAGGGGGATAGCAATCAGCCCCAGCATTTT | CASSPQGDSNQPQHF
TRBD1 | few | TRBJ2-7 | TRBV7-3 | 13 | TGTGCCAGCAGCCCAGACAGGGGCTACGAGCAGTACTTC | CASSPDRGYEQYF
- | - | TRBJ1-1 | TRBV28 | 13 | TGTGCCAGCAGTCCCCCGGGGTACACTGAAGCTTTCTTT | CASSPPGYTEAFF
TRBD1 | - | TRBJ1-2 | TRBV7-3 | 14 | TGTGCCAGCAGCTTGGGACAGGGGGGAGGTGGCTACACCTTC | CASSLGQGGGGYTF
TRBD1 | - | TRBJ1-1 | TRBV4-3 | 16 | TGCGCCAGCAGCTCAAGACCGACAGGGTTGAACACTGAAGCTTTCTTT | CASSSRPTGLNTEAFF
- | - | TRBJ2-2 | TRBV24-1 | 15 | TGTGCCACCAGTGACCCCGTGAGGGGCGTCGGGGAGCTGTTTTTT | CATSDPVRGVGELFF
TRBD1 | - | TRBJ1-6 | TRBV28 | 16 | TGTGCCAGCAGTCTAGAACAGGGGGCTTATAATTCACCCCTCCACTTT | CASSLEQGAYNSPLHF
- | - | TRBJ1-3 | TRBV6-5 | 15 | TGTGCCAGCAGTTTAGGTGATTACTCTGGAAACACCATATATTTT | CASSLGDYSGNTIYF
TRBD1 | - | TRBJ2-5 | TRBV19 | 12 | TGTGCCACCGGACAGGGCCCGGAGACCCAGTACTTC | CATGQGPETQYF
TRBD2 | - | TRBJ2-7 | TRBV3-1/TRBV3-2 | 22 | TGTGCCAGCAGCCAAGATTCAGGGACTAGCGGGGAGTTTGGTCGAAGCATTTACGAGCAGTACTTC | CASSQDSGTSGEFGRSIYEQYF
- | - | TRBJ1-6 | TRBV11-2 | 16 | TGTGCCAGCAGCTTAAGGCCCCGGGTAGATAATTCACCCCTCCACTTT | CASSLRPRVDNSPLHF
- | - | TRBJ1-3 | TRBV7-2 | 16 | TGTGCCAGCAGCTTACAGACAGGCCGCTCTGGAAACACCATATATTTT | CASSLQTGRSGNTIYF
- | - | TRBJ1-5 | TRBV6-5 | 12 | TGTGCCAGCAGTTACCCCGGACAGCCCCAGCATTTT | CASSYPGQPQHF
- | - | TRBJ1-1 | TRBV6-2/TRBV6-3 | 17 | TGTGCCAGCAGTACAAAGGGGCAGGGCGTTGCCCCGCGTGAAGCTTTCTTT | CASSTKGQGVAPREAFF
TRBD1 | - | TRBJ2-5 | TRBV19 | 15 | TGTGCCAGTAGTTTTAATTTGGGACAGCAAGAGACCCAGTACTTC | CASSFNLGQQETQYF